Reported below is one TCR beta chain. This clonotype was observed a few times. It lacks a known antigen. No base qualities exist here, and no much larger clone lies one base off it. Based on the germline V gene, the CDR1 and CDR2 sequences are MGHDK and SYGVNS. V loses 4 bases of germline sequence and J loses 5 bases, and the interval between the two ends is 11 bases. The CDR3 runs 14 amino acids, cysteine and phenylalanine included. Of all the DNA, just the CDR3 is kept, 42 bases in frame from base 1. The library was produced with PCR. Sequencing used an Illumina HiSeq 2500. TCR library preparation used molecular barcoding, with unique molecular identifiers applied to normalize quantification of the TCRbeta repertoire. TCRdb reprocessed the public reads (quality trimming at Q25 with fastp, clone calling with MiXCR) and kept in-frame beta chains. Rows matching on CDR3 protein sequence are summarized as one entry with the most common DNA and genes. This sample comprises 350,000 to 400,000 distinct CDR3 sequences, 10% to 15% of them detected only once. Of the sample, approximately 4.2% falls within the top ten clones.

The record originates from a study of T-cell reconstitution after alpha-beta-depleted transplantation in children (TCRdb year 2016). Broadly, across the study: The study quantitatively tracked T-cell immune reconstitution after TCRalphabeta/CD19-depleted allogeneic hematopoietic cell transplantation in children using TCR repertoire profiling.

Specimen: PBMCs, collected from the stem cell graft. The rearrangement joined TRBV25-1 to TRBJ1-4; TRBD1 is a weak D gene call, 5 bases matching. This receptor was obtained from a human donor who donated a stem cell graft to a child with Fanconi anemia. The nucleotide sequence reads TGTGCCAGCAGTGCGACGGGGGGGAATGAAAAACTGTTTTTT. The translation is CASSATGGNEKLFF.